This T cell receptor (beta chain) was sequenced for a study of cytomegalovirus exposure and HLA in healthy donors. This clone was observed once. Its cognate antigen is unknown. Assay used: immunoSEQ multiplex PCR; TCRdb lists only in-frame clones, some missing. There are about 110,000 clones in the sample; over 75% occur only once, and around 1.4% lies in the top ten. Whole-study results and caveats: Most TCRs appeared rarely, but some public TCRs recurred in many donors. There were 150 or so TCR beta chains listed as cytomegalovirus-associated. Through in vitro validation, three CMV-associated chains were shown to be specific for CMV antigens.

The germline V gene encodes CDR1 SGHDN and CDR2 FVKESK. The length of the CDR3 is 15 residues. V was pared by 5 bases and J by 8 bases, with 8 bases of the junction left unmatched. The TCR comes from a woman aged 25 to 39 in good health and CMV-seropositive. The chain combines TRBV14 with TRBJ2-1; 11 nucleotides agree with TRBD2. The sample taken for sequencing was PBMCs. CDR3 bases: TGTGCCAGCAGCTCCACTAGCGGGAGCGGGGATGAGCAGTTCTTC. Protein: CASSSTSGSGDEQFF.